The sequence of this T cell receptor beta chain was determined in a study of radiotherapy plus CTLA-4 blockade in lung cancer. This table comes from immunoSEQ multiplex PCR, and its TCRdb copy is limited to in-frame clones, with some not included. This sample has tens of thousands of clones, with more than 70% found just once. J gave up 0 bases and V 6 bases, and 10 bases lay outside the gene matches. Germline V lookup: CDR1 ENHRY, CDR2 SYGVKD. This CDR3 is 18 amino acids long. The origin of this receptor is a human donor with non-small cell lung cancer whose response to radiotherapy plus ipilimumab could not be evaluated. The chain employs TRBV10-3 and TRBJ2-1, with 11 bases fitting TRBD1. Sequenced here: peripheral blood, sampled from a patient treated with radiotherapy plus ipilimumab. The CDR3 loop reads CAISQGQGARSSYNEQFF. As DNA, the CDR3 is TGTGCCATCAGCCAAGGACAGGGGGCGAGGAGCTCCTACAATGAGCAGTTCTTC.